Following are 25 T cell receptor beta chains from one sample sequenced in a study of shared clonotypes between healthy human individuals. The data were produced by immunoSEQ multiplex PCR, yet TCRdb's version contains in-frame clones alone and is incomplete. The profile shows just over 2,000,000 clones, about 94% of them singletons. Naive CD8 cells lacked CD45RO and underwent positive selection for CCR7, leaving out terminally differentiated effector memory CD45RA+ cells. Sequenced sample: naive CD8+ T cells sorted from blood. The receptors shown here come from a man younger than 35 in good health.

About this clone itself: The same CDR3 is also encoded by other DNA sequences in this sample. V usage is TRBV28 and J usage is TRBJ2-7, with unresolved D. Trimming stripped 5 bases from V and 2 bases from J, with 7 bases between. Per the germline V gene, CDR1 is MDHEN and CDR2 is SYDVKM. This CDR3 region has 12 residues. The CDR3 is CASSPWTYEQYF. The CDR3 region has the DNA TGTGCCAGCAGTCCATGGACCTACGAGCAGTACTTC.

CDR3 loop: CASSGLIAGKMNYGYTF. The CDR3 coding sequence is TGTGCCAGCAGTGGACTAATAGCAGGCAAAATGAACTATGGCTACACCTTC. The chain recombines TRBV6-1 with TRBJ1-2, with D hard to call. V was pared by 4 bases and J by 2 bases, with 20 bases between. The germline gives CDR1 MNHNS, CDR2 SASEGT. CDR3 length: 17 residues.

CDR3 nucleotides: TGCGCCAGCAGCCAAGACTCGGGACGACCGCTCGAGCAGTACTTC. Its protein product is CASSQDSGRPLEQYF. This sequence joins TRBV4-1 and TRBJ2-7; D may match TRBD1 or TRBD2 (5 bases each). The CDR3 spans 15 residues. Trimming took 0 bases from V and 6 from J, leaving 15 bases between them. Germline assignment: CDR1 MGHRA and CDR2 YSYEKL.

The chain couples TRBV30 to TRBJ2-7, with D perhaps given as TRBD1 or TRBD2 (5 bases each). The CDR3 is 14 residues long. CDR1 and CDR2 (germline): GTSNPN, SVGIG (reference sequence). V lost 1 base and J 3 bases, leaving 13 bases between the germline ends. CDR3 in amino acids: CAWSATGTIYEQYF. The CDR3 region has the DNA TGTGCCTGGAGTGCGACCGGGACGATCTACGAGCAGTACTTC.

This CDR3 reads CASSFPMEDTQYF. For the CDR3, the DNA is TGTGCCAGCAGTTTCCCTATGGAGGATACGCAGTATTTT. The V gene is TRBV27, the J gene TRBJ2-3; no firm D call. Per germline, CDR1 MNHEY and CDR2 SMNVEV (reference sequence). The CDR3 runs to 13 residues. V dropped 3 bases and J dropped 6 bases, with 10 bases sitting between them.

Details on this clone: The junction and the germline gene differ at one end; a read error may be behind it. This chain joins TRBV2 and TRBJ2-7; 9 nucleotides align to TRBD1. The CDR3 consists of 15 residues. Germline values: CDR1 SNHLY, CDR2 FYNNEI. CDR3 in DNA: TGTGCCAGCAGGGAAGCGACAGGGGGACTACACGGGCAGTACTTC. Amino acids: CASREATGGLHGQYF.

This clone was recorded once. The chain joins TRBV5-6 to TRBJ1-1; tentative D call: TRBD1 (6 bases). V lost 4 bases, J lost 3 bases, and 10 bases lay in between. This CDR3 is built from 13 residues. CDR1 and CDR2 from the germline V gene are SGHDT and YYEEEE. The CDR3 spells CASSPKGDTEAFF. As DNA, the CDR3 is TGTGCCAGCAGCCCCAAGGGGGACACTGAAGCTTTCTTT.

The chain employs TRBV6-1 and TRBJ1-5; D gene uncertain. There are 12 residues in the CDR3. Looked up from germline, CDR1 is MNHNS and CDR2 is SASEGT. Trimming removed 6 bases from V and 6 bases from J, with 9 bases in between. For the CDR3, the DNA is TGTGCCAGCAGCCTATGGGGTCAGCCCCAGCATTTT. Protein product: CASSLWGQPQHF.

This clone occurred once. The CDR3 region is CASSAGNPYEQYF. The CDR3 DNA sequence: TGCGCCAGCAGTGCAGGTAATCCCTACGAGCAGTACTTC. This chain uses TRBV10-2 with TRBJ2-5; no clear D gene. The DNA end lines up better with TRBJ2-7; the J call may be wrong. In germline, CDR1 is WSHSY, CDR2 SAAADI. This CDR3 comprises 13 residues.

A word on this clone: Being one base from a much bigger clone, this may be a read error. V and J are TRBV30 and TRBJ1-1; D may be TRBD1 (6 bases). The length of the CDR3 is 11 residues. Germline CDR1 is GTSNPN and CDR2 is SVGIG (reference sequence). The CDR3 loop is CGGYRDVGAFF. CDR3 DNA: TGTGGGGGATACAGGGACGTCGGGGCTTTCTTT.

The chain links TRBV19 to TRBJ1-5; TRBD1 agrees at 8 bases. The germline V gene has CDR1 LNHDA and CDR2 SQIVND (reference sequence). V trimming: 5 bases; J trimming: 6 bases; junction bases outside the gene matches: 9. The length of the CDR3 is 15 residues. In DNA, the CDR3 is TGTGCCAGTAGTCCTAGCGGACAGGGCAGTCAGCCCCAGCATTTT. Translating it yields CASSPSGQGSQPQHF.

This chain connects TRBV14 to TRBJ1-1, with 8 bases fitting TRBD1. This CDR3 is 14 amino acids long. Germline CDR1 and CDR2: SGHDN and FVKESK. V gave up 4 bases and J gave up 3 bases; unmatched junction bases: 4. The CDR3 region is CASSPRGPDTEAFF. The CDR3, as DNA: TGTGCCAGCAGCCCCAGGGGGCCGGACACTGAAGCTTTCTTT.

The V gene is TRBV9, the J gene TRBJ1-1; 8 nucleotides align to TRBD1. J lost 0 bases, V lost 3 bases, and 4 bases had no gene match. Germline values: CDR1 SGDLS, CDR2 YYNGEE. The CDR3 sequence is 15 residues long. Written as DNA, the CDR3 is TGTGCCAGCAGCGGGGAGACAGGGGTGAACACTGAAGCTTTCTTT. Its protein product is CASSGETGVNTEAFF.

The rearrangement joins TRBV28 to TRBJ1-3, with D possibly being TRBD1 (5 bases). Germline V gene sequence: CDR1 MDHEN, CDR2 SYDVKM. With 5 bases removed from V and 2 bases from J, the gap between germline ends came to 19 bases. The CDR3 spans 17 residues. The DNA for the CDR3 is TGTGCCAGCAGTCCATCACCCGGGACGAGAGCTGGAAACACCATATATTTT. Protein sequence: CASSPSPGTRAGNTIYF.

The chain uses TRBV19 and TRBJ2-7; 7 positions match TRBD1. The CDR3 is 12 residues long. V shed 3 bases and J 9 bases; nucleotides not matched to a gene: 5. The V gene's germline CDR1 is LNHDA and CDR2 SQIVND (reference sequence). The CDR3 spells CASSIDRVLQYF. The CDR3 DNA follows: TGTGCCAGTAGTATTGACAGGGTCCTGCAGTACTTC.

The chain uses TRBV7-2 and TRBJ1-2; possibly TRBD1 for D (6 bases). The length of the CDR3 is 15 residues. Trimming shortened V by 5 bases and J by 6 bases, and 19 bases separated the two germline ends. CDR1 is SGHTA, CDR2 FQGNSA, per germline. CDR3 sequence reads: CASSTTPTGSDGYTF. The CDR3 DNA follows: TGTGCCAGCAGCACCACCCCAACAGGGTCGGATGGCTACACCTTC.

This chain connects TRBV4-3 to TRBJ2-2; D perhaps matches TRBD2 (6 bases). The CDR3 is made up of 19 amino acids. Per germline, CDR1 LGHNA and CDR2 YSLEER. The germline V and J ends were trimmed by 0 bases and 2 bases, with 19 bases remaining between them. CDR3 sequence: CASSQDGPGQEGNTGELFF. As DNA, the CDR3 is TGCGCCAGCAGCCAAGATGGACCGGGGCAGGAGGGTAACACCGGGGAGCTGTTTTTT.

The chain uses TRBV5-4 and TRBJ2-1; 9 positions match TRBD1. The CDR3 runs 14 residues. Trimming removed 3 bases from V and 8 bases from J; junction bases left unmatched: 6. Per germline, CDR1 SGHNT and CDR2 YYREEE (reference sequence). CDR3 sequence (DNA): TGTGCCAGCAGCTCAACAGGGGGCATATATGAGCAGTTCTTC. Translated, it gives CASSSTGGIYEQFF.

The chain links TRBV10-2 to TRBJ1-3; no clear D gene. Germline CDR1 reads WSHSY; CDR2 reads SAAADI. This CDR3 spans 14 amino acids. The V end lost 3 bases, the J end lost 0 bases, and 6 bases lay between the germline ends. The CDR3 DNA reads as TGCGCCAGCAGTGAAGTTTACTCTGGAAACACCATATATTTT. The encoded protein is CASSEVYSGNTIYF.

This clone came up once. This chain links TRBV5-4 with TRBJ2-7, with D possibly TRBD2 on 5 matching bases. The CDR3 length is 13 residues. V was shortened by 2 bases and J by 7 bases, with 13 bases between the two germline ends. Germline V lookup: CDR1 SGHNT, CDR2 YYREEE (reference sequence). The CDR3 sequence: CASSFSGMREQYF. The CDR3 nucleotides are TGTGCCAGCAGCTTCTCGGGGATGAGGGAGCAGTACTTC.

The V gene is TRBV7-8, the J gene TRBJ2-5; D is undetermined. The CDR3 is made up of 13 amino acids. In germline, CDR1 is SGHVS, CDR2 FQNEAQ. V shed 2 bases and J shed 2 bases, with 6 bases lying between them. In DNA, the CDR3 is TGTGCCAGCAGCTTATTGGAACAAGAGACCCAGTACTTC. It codes for CASSLLEQETQYF.

The genes are TRBV7-9 and TRBJ2-1; maybe TRBD2 (5 bases). Germline CDR1 and CDR2: SEHNR and FQNEAQ (reference sequence). The CDR3 is made up of 15 amino acids. Trimming took 4 bases from V and 8 from J, leaving 18 bases between them. The CDR3 DNA reads TGTGCCAGCAGCTCCCAGGAGAGTATCGGGGATGAGCAGTTCTTC. It yields the protein CASSSQESIGDEQFF.

There are a few counts of this clone. This same CDR3 is encoded by further DNA sequences in the sample. The rearrangement uses TRBV9 and TRBJ2-3; D is undetermined. Germline V gives CDR1 SGDLS, CDR2 YYNGEE. Trimming cost V 0 bases and J 1 base, with 3 bases left between them. This CDR3 has 13 residues. CDR3 in DNA: TGTGCCAGCAGCGTAGACGGCACAGATACGCAGTATTTT. This encodes CASSVDGTDTQYF.

This clone was recorded only once. The rearrangement joins TRBV5-1 to TRBJ2-3; D possibly corresponds to TRBD1 (5 bases). From germline, CDR1 is SGHRS and CDR2 YFSETQ. The V and J ends lost 1 base and 4 bases respectively, with 7 bases between them. The CDR3 has 13 amino acids. CDR3 sequence reads: CASSLRGPDTQYF. Here the CDR3 DNA reads TGCGCCAGCAGCTTGAGGGGTCCAGATACGCAGTATTTT. Looking up the rest from reference TRBV5-1 and TRBJ2-3 gives the full variable domain: KAGVTQTPRYLIKTRGQQVTLSCSPISGHRSVSWYQQTPGQGLQFLFEYFSETQRNKGNFPGRFSGRQFSNSRSEMNVSTLELGDSALYLCASSLRGPDTQYFGPGTRLTVL.

The rearrangement uses TRBV6-5 and TRBJ2-2; D may match TRBD1 or TRBD2 (6 bases each). The CDR3 totals 14 residues. Germline CDR1 is MNHEY and CDR2 is SVGAGI. V lost 5 bases, J lost 4 bases, and 11 bases lay in between. Written as DNA, the CDR3 is TGTGCCAGCAGTGATAAGGGGGGCACCGGGGAGCTGTTTTTT. It yields the protein CASSDKGGTGELFF.